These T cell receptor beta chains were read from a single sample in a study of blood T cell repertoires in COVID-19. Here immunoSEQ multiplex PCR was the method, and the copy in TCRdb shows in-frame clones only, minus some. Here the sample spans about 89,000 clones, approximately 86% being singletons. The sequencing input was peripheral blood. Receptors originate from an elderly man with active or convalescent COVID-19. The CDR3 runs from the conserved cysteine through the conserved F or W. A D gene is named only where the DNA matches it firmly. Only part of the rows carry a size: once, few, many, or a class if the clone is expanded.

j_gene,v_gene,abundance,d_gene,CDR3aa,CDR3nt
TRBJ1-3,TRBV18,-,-,CASSPGGGASGNTIYF,TGTGCCAGCTCACCAGGAGGGGGGGCGTCTGGAAACACCATATATTTT
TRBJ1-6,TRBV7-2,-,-,CASSNQGNNSPLHF,TGTGCCAGCAGCAATCAGGGTAATAATTCACCCCTCCACTTT
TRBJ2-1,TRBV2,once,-,CASSRSGTGNEQFF,TGTGCCAGCAGTCGGTCGGGTACGGGCAATGAGCAGTTCTTC
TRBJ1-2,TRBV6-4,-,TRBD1,CASKSWTGASGGYTF,TGTGCCAGCAAGTCGTGGACAGGGGCGTCCGGGGGCTACACCTTC
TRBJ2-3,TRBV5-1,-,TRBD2,CASSSTSGRGTDTQYF,TGCGCCAGCAGCTCTACTAGCGGGAGGGGCACAGATACGCAGTATTTT
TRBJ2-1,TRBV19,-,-,CASSPQGSRNEQFF,TGTGCCAGTAGTCCCCAGGGGTCGCGCAATGAGCAGTTCTTC
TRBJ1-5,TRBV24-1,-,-,CATSDRGSDQPQHF,TGTGCCACCAGTGATAGAGGGTCGGATCAGCCCCAGCATTTT
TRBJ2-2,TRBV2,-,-,CASSQQVVNGELFF,TGTGCCAGCAGCCAACAGGTTGTGAACGGGGAGCTGTTTTTT
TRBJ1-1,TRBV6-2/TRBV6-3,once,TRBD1,CASSGLPGQGTLEAFF,TGTGCCAGCAGTGGACTTCCGGGACAGGGGACTCTTGAAGCTTTCTTT
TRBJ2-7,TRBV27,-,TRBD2,CASRSPGLAYEQYF,TGTGCCAGCAGATCCCCGGGACTAGCCTACGAGCAGTACTTC
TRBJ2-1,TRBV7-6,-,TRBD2,CASSLTGTSVHNEQFF,TGTGCCAGCAGCTTAACCGGGACTAGCGTCCACAATGAGCAGTTCTTC
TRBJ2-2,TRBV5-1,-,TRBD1,CASRDRVVGELFF,TGCGCCAGTCGGGACAGGGTGGTCGGGGAGCTGTTTTTT
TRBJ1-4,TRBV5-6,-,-,CASSLAGIANEKLFF,TGTGCCAGCAGCTTGGCGGGGATCGCTAATGAAAAACTGTTTTTT
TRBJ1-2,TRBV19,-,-,CASSIERTVGYTF,TGTGCCAGTAGTATAGAACGGACAGTTGGCTACACCTTC
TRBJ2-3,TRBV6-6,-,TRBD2,CASSERGLGTDTQYF,TGTGCCAGCAGCGAACGGGGACTAGGCACAGATACGCAGTATTTT
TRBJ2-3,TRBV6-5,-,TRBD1,CASSYRGTGTDTQYF,TGTGCCAGCAGTTACAGGGGGACAGGCACAGATACGCAGTATTTT
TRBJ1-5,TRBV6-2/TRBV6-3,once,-,CASSYPPSWYSNQPQHF,TGTGCCAGCAGTTACCCGCCGAGTTGGTATAGCAATCAGCCCCAGCATTTT
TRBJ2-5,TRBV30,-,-,CAWNQGLRETQYF,TGTGCCTGGAATCAGGGGCTTCGGGAGACCCAGTACTTC
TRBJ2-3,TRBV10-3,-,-,CAIKPGEGTDTQYF,TGTGCCATCAAACCGGGAGAGGGCACAGATACGCAGTATTTT
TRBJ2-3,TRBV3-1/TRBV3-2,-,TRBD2,CASSQGLAGDTQYF,TGTGCCAGCAGCCAAGGACTAGCGGGAGATACGCAGTATTTT
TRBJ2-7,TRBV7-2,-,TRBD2,CASSPRTSGSSEQYF,TGTGCCAGCAGCCCACGGACTAGCGGGAGTTCAGAGCAGTACTTC
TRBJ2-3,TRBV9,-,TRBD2,CASSAGTSVFDTQYF,TGTGCCAGCAGCGCCGGGACTAGCGTTTTTGATACGCAGTATTTT
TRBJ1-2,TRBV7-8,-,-,CASSFGTSGGYTF,TGTGCCAGCAGCTTCGGGACATCCGGTGGCTACACCTTC
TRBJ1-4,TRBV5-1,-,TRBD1,CASSGGTGQNEKLFF,TGCGCCAGCAGCGGGGGGACAGGCCAGAATGAAAAACTGTTTTTT
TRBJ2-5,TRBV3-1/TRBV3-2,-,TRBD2,CASSQDLAGGRETQYF,TGTGCCAGCAGCCAAGATCTAGCGGGAGGGAGGGAGACCCAGTACTTC
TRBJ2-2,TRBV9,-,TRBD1,CASRRDRGPSGELFF,TGTGCCAGCAGGCGGGACAGGGGGCCGAGCGGGGAGCTGTTTTTT
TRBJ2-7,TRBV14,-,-,CASSHPYSYEQYF,TGTGCCAGCAGCCATCCTTACTCCTACGAGCAGTACTTC
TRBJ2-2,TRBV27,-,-,CASRQGYTGELFF,TGTGCCAGCAGACAGGGCTACACCGGGGAGCTGTTTTTT
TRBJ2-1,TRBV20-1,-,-,CSASGRGYNEQFF,TGCAGTGCTAGTGGCAGGGGCTACAATGAGCAGTTCTTC
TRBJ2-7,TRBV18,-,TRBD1,CASSPPGTGSYEQYF,TGTGCCAGCTCACCACCGGGGACAGGGTCCTACGAGCAGTACTTC
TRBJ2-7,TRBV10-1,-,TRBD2,CASSAPGTSAYEQYF,TGCGCCAGCAGTGCCCCCGGGACTAGCGCCTACGAGCAGTACTTC
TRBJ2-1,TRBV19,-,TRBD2,CASSTAGTSGRSNYNEQFF,TGTGCCAGTAGTACCGCCGGGACTAGCGGGAGGTCGAACTACAATGAGCAGTTCTTC
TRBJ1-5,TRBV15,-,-,CATSSLVTGYNQPQHF,TGTGCCACCAGCAGCTTAGTTACAGGTTACAATCAGCCCCAGCATTTT
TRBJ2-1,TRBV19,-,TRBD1,CASSNQGDNEQFF,TGTGCCAGTAGTAACCAGGGGGACAATGAGCAGTTCTTC
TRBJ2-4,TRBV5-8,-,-,CASRVQGHKNIQYF,TGTGCCAGCAGGGTACAGGGCCACAAAAACATTCAGTACTTC
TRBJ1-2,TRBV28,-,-,CATLSGGTNYGYTF,TGTGCCACCCTTTCGGGGGGAACCAACTATGGCTACACCTTC
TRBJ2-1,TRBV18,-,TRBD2,CASSPSASGRYNEQFF,TGTGCCAGCTCACCATCGGCTAGCGGGAGGTACAATGAGCAGTTCTTC
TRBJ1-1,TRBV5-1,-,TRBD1,CASQDRGKNTEAFF,TGCGCCAGTCAGGACAGGGGGAAGAACACTGAAGCTTTCTTT
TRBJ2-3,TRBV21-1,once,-,CASSQGPARWDRFFGPCTDTQYF,TGTGCCAGCAGCCAGGGTCCGGCCAGATGGGACAGGTTTTTTGGGCCCTGTACAGATACGCAGTATTTT
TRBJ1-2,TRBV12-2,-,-,CASRSSPATQDGGYTF,TGTGCAAGTCGCTCGTCCCCCGCGACTCAAGACGGTGGCTACACCTTC
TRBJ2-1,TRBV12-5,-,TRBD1,CASAPGQGLFF,TGTGCTAGTGCCCCGGGACAGGGGCTGTTCTTC
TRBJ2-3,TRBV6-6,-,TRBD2,CASSSFIAGSTDTQYF,TGTGCCAGCAGTTCCTTTATAGCGGGGAGCACAGATACGCAGTATTTT
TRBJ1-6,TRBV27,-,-,CASSLRRPYNSPLHF,TGTGCCAGCAGTTTAAGGAGACCTTATAATTCACCCCTCCACTTT
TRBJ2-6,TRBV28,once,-,CASSLYRGANVLTF,TGTGCCAGCAGTTTATATCGGGGGGCCAACGTCCTGACTTTC
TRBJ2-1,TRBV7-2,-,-,CASSLASGVGNEQFF,TGTGCCAGCAGCTTAGCTTCGGGAGTGGGGAATGAGCAGTTCTTC
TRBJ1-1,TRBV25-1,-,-,CASSARTTNTEAFF,TGTGCCAGCAGTGCAAGAACTACGAACACTGAAGCTTTCTTT
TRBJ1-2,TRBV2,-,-,CAIQGLVDGYTF,TGTGCCATTCAGGGCCTGGTTGATGGCTACACCTTC
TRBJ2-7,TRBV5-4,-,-,CASRSPGSYEQYF,TGTGCCAGCAGATCCCCGGGGTCCTACGAGCAGTACTTC